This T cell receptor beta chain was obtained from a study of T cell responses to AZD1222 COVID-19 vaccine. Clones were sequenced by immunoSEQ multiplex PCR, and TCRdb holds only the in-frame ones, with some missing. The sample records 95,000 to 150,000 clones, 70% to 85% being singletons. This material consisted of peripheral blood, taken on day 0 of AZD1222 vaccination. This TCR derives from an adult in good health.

DNA of the CDR3: TGTGCCACCAGCTTGGACAGGGGCGGCGAAAAACTGTTTTTT. Translation gives CATSLDRGGEKLFF. The chain joins TRBV15 to TRBJ1-4, with TRBD1 matching 9 bases. This CDR3 comprises 14 residues. The junction had 6 bases not matched to a gene; V was cut back by 5 bases and J by 8 bases. In germline, CDR1 is LNHNV, CDR2 YYDKDF (reference sequence).